This is a list of T cell receptor beta chains from one sample in a study of cytomegalovirus exposure and HLA in healthy donors. Here immunoSEQ multiplex PCR was the method, and the copy in TCRdb shows in-frame clones only, minus some. The table lists approximately 160,000 clones, 68% of them singletons. Source material: PBMCs. All receptors come from a woman aged 40 to 50 in good health and CMV-seropositive. The CDR3 runs from the conserved cysteine through the conserved F or W. Fields, in order: V gene, CDR3 length, J gene, CDR3 protein.

v_call: TRBV18
cdr3_length: 16
j_call: TRBJ1-3
cdr3_aa: CASSPETGQSGNTIYF

v_call: TRBV28
cdr3_length: 12
j_call: TRBJ2-1
cdr3_aa: CASSLGGQEQFF

v_call: TRBV14
cdr3_length: 16
j_call: TRBJ1-3
cdr3_aa: CASSRGEGRPGNTIYF

v_call: TRBV4-2
cdr3_length: 16
j_call: TRBJ2-2
cdr3_aa: CASSSRLATHTGELFF

v_call: TRBV6-5
cdr3_length: 15
j_call: TRBJ2-1
cdr3_aa: CASSYGLAANNEQFF

v_call: TRBV5-1
cdr3_length: 12
j_call: TRBJ1-1
cdr3_aa: CASSLKATEAFF

v_call: TRBV6-1
cdr3_length: 19
j_call: TRBJ2-1
cdr3_aa: CASSEVSSRGVSTYNEQFF

v_call: TRBV6-1
cdr3_length: 14
j_call: TRBJ1-5
cdr3_aa: CASSSGTEDQPQHF

v_call: TRBV7-2
cdr3_length: 15
j_call: TRBJ2-7
cdr3_aa: CASSLDRAPRSEQYF

v_call: TRBV29-1
cdr3_length: 12
j_call: TRBJ2-7
cdr3_aa: CSGGQGANEQYF

v_call: TRBV7-7
cdr3_length: 13
j_call: TRBJ2-7
cdr3_aa: CASSLEDSDEQYF

v_call: TRBV7-9
cdr3_length: 16
j_call: TRBJ1-1
cdr3_aa: CASSLDSGHRNTEAFF

v_call: TRBV6-1
cdr3_length: 13
j_call: TRBJ1-1
cdr3_aa: CASSEGQYPEAFF

v_call: TRBV2
cdr3_length: 17
j_call: TRBJ1-2
cdr3_aa: CASRPGTPKSANYGYPF

v_call: TRBV4-3
cdr3_length: 12
j_call: TRBJ1-2
cdr3_aa: CASSQGAVSYTF

v_call: TRBV6-5
cdr3_length: 12
j_call: TRBJ1-2
cdr3_aa: CASSDSPSGYTF

v_call: TRBV6-5
cdr3_length: 16
j_call: TRBJ1-3
cdr3_aa: CASSLTDEHSGNTIYF

v_call: TRBV27
cdr3_length: 16
j_call: TRBJ2-7
cdr3_aa: CASSRTGTGDSYEQYF

v_call: TRBV9
cdr3_length: 15
j_call: TRBJ2-5
cdr3_aa: CASSVGLAGVETQYF

v_call: TRBV2
cdr3_length: 13
j_call: TRBJ2-2
cdr3_aa: CASSAQGDGELFF

v_call: TRBV19
cdr3_length: 14
j_call: TRBJ1-4
cdr3_aa: CASTLTGRNEKLFF

v_call: TRBV6-4
cdr3_length: 14
j_call: TRBJ1-1
cdr3_aa: CASSKDRMNTEAFF

v_call: TRBV4-2
cdr3_length: 20
j_call: TRBJ2-2
cdr3_aa: CASSHPVHRGFGGKSGELFF

v_call: TRBV7-2
cdr3_length: 13
j_call: TRBJ2-3
cdr3_aa: CASSFQTGDTQYF

v_call: TRBV19
cdr3_length: 16
j_call: TRBJ2-1
cdr3_aa: CASSFRTGSSYNEQFF

v_call: TRBV7-8
cdr3_length: 13
j_call: TRBJ2-2
cdr3_aa: CASSLGQAGELFF

v_call: TRBV11-2
cdr3_length: 13
j_call: TRBJ2-5
cdr3_aa: CASSLGRGETQYF

v_call: TRBV9
cdr3_length: 15
j_call: TRBJ1-3
cdr3_aa: CASSVGWGEGNTIYF

v_call: TRBV6-1
cdr3_length: 14
j_call: TRBJ1-1
cdr3_aa: CASSGDFGNTEAFF

v_call: TRBV19
cdr3_length: 13
j_call: TRBJ1-1
cdr3_aa: CASSMTGSTEAFF

v_call: TRBV6-5
cdr3_length: 14
j_call: TRBJ1-2
cdr3_aa: CASSSDRGFYGYTF

v_call: TRBV6-1
cdr3_length: 13
j_call: TRBJ2-3
cdr3_aa: CASSESVTDTQYF

v_call: TRBV5-1
cdr3_length: 14
j_call: TRBJ2-7
cdr3_aa: CASSTGPPRGEQYF

v_call: TRBV5-6
cdr3_length: 15
j_call: TRBJ1-1
cdr3_aa: CASIRRVRGYTEAFF

v_call: TRBV28
cdr3_length: 14
j_call: TRBJ2-7
cdr3_aa: CASSLYPGSYEQYF

v_call: TRBV5-4
cdr3_length: 15
j_call: TRBJ2-7
cdr3_aa: CASSFGLAGSGEQYF

v_call: TRBV5-6
cdr3_length: 14
j_call: TRBJ1-2
cdr3_aa: CASSRQQGFGGYTF

v_call: TRBV5-1
cdr3_length: 15
j_call: TRBJ2-4
cdr3_aa: CASSLEPKGGGIQYF

v_call: TRBV2
cdr3_length: 14
j_call: TRBJ2-3
cdr3_aa: CASRDLAGPYTQYF

v_call: TRBV4-3
cdr3_length: 15
j_call: TRBJ2-3
cdr3_aa: CASSPQRGASDTQYF

v_call: TRBV5-4
cdr3_length: 15
j_call: TRBJ2-3
cdr3_aa: CASSLVTGSTDTQYF

v_call: TRBV4-2
cdr3_length: 16
j_call: TRBJ2-1
cdr3_aa: CASSQDLSSIVDEQFF